Shown below are 32 T cell receptor beta chains from a single sample sequenced in a study of cytomegalovirus exposure and HLA in healthy donors. PCR amplification relied on 60 Vbeta primers (plus 13 Jbeta primers). The assay was immunoSEQ multiplex PCR, and TCRdb's table has in-frame clones only and misses some. The sample carries tens of thousands of clones, 70% to 80% recorded once. The specimen was PBMCs. The receptors were gathered from a man aged 45-65 years in good health and CMV-seropositive.

The V call is TRBV2, the J call TRBJ1-1, with a tentative D call TRBD1 (6 bases). The CDR3 covers 13 residues. Germline V lookup: CDR1 SNHLY, CDR2 FYNNEI. The V gene lost 4 bases and the J gene lost 6 bases, with 12 bases spanning the gap. CDR3 region: CASSAGQPPEAFF. As DNA, the CDR3 is TGTGCCAGCAGTGCAGGACAGCCTCCTGAAGCTTTCTTT.

This chain links TRBV6-1 with TRBJ1-1; 11 nucleotides match TRBD1. V lost 8 bases to trimming and J lost 1 base; unmatched junction nucleotides: 3. From germline, CDR1 is MNHNS and CDR2 SASEGT. This CDR3 has 14 amino acids. CDR3: CASGTGGRNTEAFF. In nucleotides, the CDR3 is TGTGCCAGCGGGACAGGGGGGAGGAACACTGAAGCTTTCTTT.

This clone has only one observation. The sample holds other DNA sequences that translate to the same CDR3. This sequence joins TRBV7-2 and TRBJ2-3; D is perhaps TRBD2 (7 bases). V gave up 4 bases and J gave up 4 bases, with 21 bases separating them. Germline V gene lookup returns CDR1 SGHTA and CDR2 FQGNSA. The CDR3 totals 17 residues. CDR3 nucleotide sequence: TGTGCCAGCAGCTCTAGGGGGGAGCGGGGAGGGGCAGATACGCAGTATTTT. Amino acid sequence: CASSSRGERGGADTQYF.

The gene calls are TRBV4-3 and TRBJ2-7; unclear D gene. Germline lookup yields CDR1 LGHNA and CDR2 YSLEER. This CDR3 has 15 amino acids. Deletions cut 4 bases from V and 2 bases from J, with 15 bases between. In DNA, the CDR3 is TGCGCCAGCAGCCCCCCTCAGGCAAGACCCTACGAGCAGTACTTC. Translation gives CASSPPQARPYEQYF.

V usage is TRBV2 and J usage is TRBJ2-2; TRBD2 matches 8 bases. The CDR3 extends over 18 amino acids. The ends lost 5 bases at V and 1 base at J; junction bases unmatched: 12. The germline gives CDR1 SNHLY, CDR2 FYNNEI. CDR3 DNA: TGTGCCAGCAGTAAGGGCCTAGCGCGGGAGGTGAACACCGGGGAGCTGTTTTTT. Protein: CASSKGLAREVNTGELFF.

The chain links TRBV7-9 to TRBJ1-2, with a possible D match to TRBD1 (6 bases). The CDR3 runs 15 residues. Trimming stripped 5 bases from V and 4 bases from J, with 17 bases between. Per the germline V gene, CDR1 is SEHNR and CDR2 is FQNEAQ (reference sequence). CDR3 sequence: CASSRRRQGSYGYTF. In DNA, the CDR3 is TGTGCCAGCAGCAGAAGGCGGCAGGGGAGCTATGGCTACACCTTC.

V is TRBV7-6 and J is TRBJ2-7; 9 bases align to TRBD1. The CDR3 extends over 20 amino acids. Germline V gene data show CDR1 as SGHVS and CDR2 as FNYEAQ. J gave up 0 bases and V 5 bases, and 20 bases lay outside the gene matches. CDR3 sequence (DNA): TGTGCCAGCAGCCCTACCGCAGATTTTAACAGGGGGCGAAGCTCCTACGAGCAGTACTTC. The encoded protein is CASSPTADFNRGRSSYEQYF.

The chain combines TRBV6-4 with TRBJ2-1; D unclear. The V gene lost 0 bases and the J gene lost 0 bases, with 12 bases spanning the gap. The CDR3 extends over 17 amino acids. Germline V gene lookup returns CDR1 MRHNA and CDR2 SNTAGT. CDR3 bases: TGTGCCAGCAGTGACTCGAGCGTCCTGAGCTCCTACAATGAGCAGTTCTTC. It translates to CASSDSSVLSSYNEQFF.

This clone was detected a few times. The rearrangement uses TRBV4-3 and TRBJ2-1; unclear D gene. The V end was cut by 0 bases, the J end by 3 bases, with 15 bases between. CDR1 LGHNA and CDR2 YSLEER come from the germline V gene. CDR3 length: 17 residues. The CDR3 loop reads CASSQDRSVLSYNEQFF. DNA of the CDR3: TGCGCCAGCAGCCAAGATAGGAGCGTACTCAGCTACAATGAGCAGTTCTTC.

This chain connects TRBV29-1 to TRBJ2-3, with D maybe TRBD2 (5 bases). V lost 7 bases and J lost 1, with 12 bases in between. Germline CDR1 reads SQVTM; CDR2 reads ANQGSEA. This CDR3 region has 13 residues. The chain's CDR3 is CSAGWRGTDTQYF. CDR3 in DNA: TGCAGCGCCGGATGGCGGGGCACAGATACGCAGTATTTT.

The table lists this clone with a few counts. CDR3 protein: CASSVTPGTSGTGELFF. Here the CDR3 DNA reads TGTGCCAGCAGCGTCACTCCCGGGACTAGCGGCACCGGGGAGCTGTTTTTT. The gene calls are TRBV7-3 and TRBJ2-2; 11 nucleotides match TRBD2. CDR1 is SGHTA and CDR2 is FQGTGA in the germline V gene. Trimming at V came to 5 bases and at J to 4 bases, leaving 9 bases not matched to a gene. The CDR3 runs to 17 residues.

The chain employs TRBV6-5 and TRBJ1-2; TRBD1 agrees at 7 bases. CDR1 and CDR2 from the germline V gene are MNHEY and SVGAGI. J gave up 0 bases and V 6 bases, and 4 bases lay outside the gene matches. The CDR3 spans 14 residues. Here the CDR3 reads CASRRQGANYGYTF. The CDR3 nucleotides are TGTGCCAGCAGAAGACAGGGAGCTAACTATGGCTACACCTTC.

The table lists this clone with a count of one. This rearrangement joins TRBV11-3 to TRBJ2-3; 15 bases are shared with TRBD2. Trimming removed 5 bases from V and 6 bases from J; junction bases left unmatched: 6. The CDR3 consists of 16 residues. The V gene's germline CDR1 is SGHNT and CDR2 YENEEA. The CDR3 protein is CASSLTGTSGRDTQYF. CDR3 nucleotides: TGTGCCAGCAGCCTGACCGGGACTAGCGGGAGGGATACGCAGTATTTT.

The chain carries TRBV4-1 and TRBJ2-7; TRBD1 agrees at 11 bases. Unmatched junction bases numbered 4, after V lost 0 bases and J lost 3 bases. Germline CDR1 MGHRA, CDR2 YSYEKL. This CDR3 region has 16 residues. Written as DNA, the CDR3 is TGCGCCAGCAGCCAAGATTGGGGGACAGGGGGCTACGAGCAGTACTTC. Amino acids: CASSQDWGTGGYEQYF.

The rearrangement uses TRBV5-1 and TRBJ2-2; a possible D gene is TRBD1 (7 bases). Trimming cost V 0 bases and J 5 bases, with 14 bases left between them. Germline-derived CDR1 and CDR2 are SGHRS and YFSETQ. The CDR3 totals 16 residues. CDR3 coding DNA: TGCGCCAGCAGCTTGGTCGGAGGGGGCGGGACCGGGGAGCTGTTTTTT. Protein: CASSLVGGGGTGELFF.

V usage is TRBV7-9 and J usage is TRBJ1-3, with D perhaps TRBD1 (5 bases). The CDR3 is 15 amino acids. Trimming removed 5 bases at V and 0 bases at J, with 11 bases between. Germline CDR1 and CDR2: SEHNR and FQNEAQ (reference sequence). The CDR3 region is CASSPGVRSGNTIYF. The CDR3 DNA follows: TGTGCCAGCAGCCCGGGGGTCCGCTCTGGAAACACCATATATTTT.

This clone has only a few counts. The rearrangement uses TRBV7-3 and TRBJ2-7; 11 bases agree with TRBD1. The J segment lost 3 bases and the V segment lost 5 bases, leaving 3 bases of the junction unmatched. Per the germline V gene, CDR1 is SGHTA and CDR2 is FQGTGA. The CDR3 is made up of 14 amino acids. CDR3 amino acids: CASSLGQGVYEQYF. Written as DNA, the CDR3 is TGTGCCAGCAGCCTGGGACAGGGGGTCTACGAGCAGTACTTC.

The rearrangement links TRBV5-6 to TRBJ2-3; 7 bases are a match to TRBD2. CDR1 is SGHDT and CDR2 is YYEEEE in the germline V gene. This CDR3 has 16 residues. Unmatched junction bases numbered 10, after V lost 4 bases and J lost 2 bases. CDR3 loop: CASSDRLAGTTDTQYF. CDR3 in DNA: TGTGCCAGCAGCGACCGACTAGCAGGAACCACAGATACGCAGTATTTT.

This rearrangement joins TRBV27 to TRBJ1-6, with D hard to call. The CDR3 runs to 13 residues. Trimming left V 6 bases short and J 0 bases short, with 3 bases between. Germline CDR1 MNHEY, CDR2 SMNVEV (reference sequence). For the CDR3, the DNA is TGTGCCAGCAGGTACTCCTATAATTCACCCCTCCACTTT. Translation gives CASRYSYNSPLHF.

In its sample, this clone was seen once. V usage is TRBV27 and J usage is TRBJ1-2; 11 bases agree with TRBD1. V shed 5 bases and J 3 bases; nucleotides not matched to a gene: 5. This CDR3 has 15 amino acids. The germline V gene encodes CDR1 MNHEY and CDR2 SMNVEV (reference sequence). CDR3 DNA: TGTGCCAGCAGTCCCGGGACAGGGGGAGACTATGGCTACACCTTC. Residues: CASSPGTGGDYGYTF.

This clone occurred many times. This likely comes from a read error, as the CDR3 has no conserved phenylalanine or tryptophan at its end. The chain couples TRBV6-5 to TRBJ2-2; 7 positions agree with TRBD1. This CDR3 is built from 14 residues. V was pared by 6 bases and J by 7 bases, with 8 bases of the junction left unmatched. CDR1 and CDR2 from the germline V gene are MNHEY and SVGAGI. CDR3 coding DNA: TGTGCCAGCAGCCCACAGGGGATGAACGGGGAGCTGTTTTTG. Amino acid sequence: CASSPQGMNGELFL.

The genes are TRBV6-1 and TRBJ1-1; 7 nucleotides align to TRBD1. CDR3 length equals 13 residues. Germline V gene sequence: CDR1 MNHNS, CDR2 SASEGT. The J segment lost 5 bases and the V segment lost 7 bases, leaving 7 bases of the junction unmatched. In DNA form, the CDR3 reads TGTGCCAGCAAGACGGACAGGCGGACTGAAGCTTTCTTT. Encoded protein: CASKTDRRTEAFF.

This sequence joins TRBV6-1 and TRBJ2-1; tentative D call: TRBD1 (6 bases). Deletions cut 5 bases from V and 4 bases from J, with 15 bases between. In germline, CDR1 is MNHNS, CDR2 SASEGT. The CDR3 extends over 15 amino acids. The CDR3 DNA follows: TGTGCCAGCAGTCCTGATGGACAGAGTTACAATGAGCAGTTCTTC. It translates to CASSPDGQSYNEQFF.

V usage is TRBV18 and J usage is TRBJ1-1; TRBD1 matches 12 bases. CDR1 and CDR2 from the germline V gene are KGHSH and LQKENI. The CDR3 totals 16 residues. With V trimmed by 3 bases and J by 7 bases, 9 bases remained unmatched. The CDR3 DNA sequence: TGTGCCAGCTCACCGCCCGGGACAGGGGGCCGTCTTGAAGCTTTCTTT. Translation: CASSPPGTGGRLEAFF.

The rearrangement uses TRBV28 and TRBJ1-2; 7 bases align to TRBD1. The V gene end was trimmed by 3 bases and the J gene end by 4 bases; junction bases not matched to a gene: 11. The CDR3 loop spans 16 amino acids. CDR1 is MDHEN, CDR2 SYDVKM, per germline. The CDR3 reads CASSFTPGGGGYGYTF. The CDR3, as DNA: TGTGCCAGCAGTTTTACCCCAGGGGGTGGCGGCTATGGCTACACCTTC.

This chain links TRBV7-8 with TRBJ2-5, with D hard to call. Trimming cost V 1 base and J 3 bases, with 9 bases left between them. The CDR3 totals 14 residues. Germline V gene lookup returns CDR1 SGHVS and CDR2 FQNEAQ. The CDR3 protein is CASSLGQVKETQYF. The CDR3 nucleotides read TGTGCCAGCAGCTTAGGACAAGTCAAAGAGACCCAGTACTTC.

This rearrangement joins TRBV5-1 to TRBJ1-5, with TRBD1 as a possible D gene (5 bases). The CDR3 length is 14 residues. V was pared by 0 bases and J by 3 bases, with 7 bases between. In germline, CDR1 is SGHRS, CDR2 YFSETQ. The CDR3 DNA sequence: TGCGCCAGCAGCTTGGTAGGGGACAATCAGCCCCAGCATTTT. Its translation is CASSLVGDNQPQHF.

The chain is built from TRBV7-3 and TRBJ2-2; no firm D call. Per the germline V gene, CDR1 is SGHTA and CDR2 is FQGTGA. This CDR3 spans 12 amino acids. V was shortened by 5 bases and J by 3 bases, with 4 bases between the two germline ends. The CDR3 DNA follows: TGTGCCAGCAGCCACTACACCGGGGAGCTGTTTTTT. This codes for CASSHYTGELFF.

This clone was observed a handful of times. The chain couples TRBV9 to TRBJ2-1; a possible D gene is TRBD2 (5 bases). The CDR3 consists of 13 residues. Germline CDR1 SGDLS, CDR2 YYNGEE. Trimming took off 0 bases at V and 13 bases at J, with 14 bases between the two ends. DNA of the CDR3: TGTGCCAGCAGCGTAGGGCTATTGGAGGCCCAGTTCTTC. Protein: CASSVGLLEAQFF.

Comments on this clone: At one end the junction does not follow the germline gene, possibly because of a read error. The chain combines TRBV27 with TRBJ2-3, with D perhaps TRBD2 (6 bases). This CDR3 is built from 15 residues. Germline-derived CDR1 and CDR2 are MNHEY and SMNVEV (reference sequence). CDR3 bases: TGTGCCAGCAGCACCAGACGACTAGGCACAAATACGCAGTATTTT. This gives the protein CASSTRRLGTNTQYF.

The rearrangement uses TRBV5-1 and TRBJ1-2; 7 bases align to TRBD1. Looked up from germline, CDR1 is SGHRS and CDR2 is YFSETQ. V was pared by 3 bases and J by 7 bases, with 21 bases of the junction left unmatched. CDR3 length equals 18 residues. The CDR3 coding sequence is TGCGCCAGCAGCTCCCAAGGACAGGACTTCTTAGGTTTGGGTGGCTACACCTTC. It yields the protein CASSSQGQDFLGLGGYTF.

The chain has TRBV5-1 and TRBJ2-2; no definite D call. CDR1 SGHRS and CDR2 YFSETQ come from the germline V gene. Trimming stripped 0 bases from V and 6 bases from J, with 12 bases between. CDR3 length equals 15 residues. The CDR3 DNA reads as TGCGCCAGCAGCTTGGAACTCCTCTTGGCCGGGGAGCTGTTTTTT. Protein: CASSLELLLAGELFF.